The present entry profiles one T cell receptor (beta chain) with its context. Antigen unknown. This sample was taken from a study of cytomegalovirus exposure and HLA in healthy donors. The study ran its PCR with 60 Vbeta and 13 Jbeta primers. TCRdb keeps only in-frame clones here, not all; method: immunoSEQ multiplex PCR. The table shows about 160,000 clones, with around 76% occurring only once. The V and J ends lost 3 bases and 2 bases respectively, with 8 bases between them. The CDR3 is 14 amino acids. Germline V lookup: CDR1 SGHTA, CDR2 FQGNSA. General study findings and limits: The dataset shows that most TCR sequences were rare, while some public TCRs occurred in many donors. CMV antigen specificity of three CMV-associated chains was confirmed in vitro. When presence/absence was analysed, sequencing depth was taken to be roughly uniform across donors. Sequences of the TCR beta chain were said to predict the HLA-A and HLA-B alleles of most subjects accurately.

This chain joins TRBV7-2 and TRBJ1-3; no definite D call. The material sequenced was PBMCs. The receptor's source is a female donor in good health and CMV-seronegative. CDR3: CASSFAGPGNTIYF. For the CDR3, the DNA is TGTGCCAGCAGCTTTGCAGGTCCTGGAAACACCATATATTTT.